This TCR beta chain was captured in a study of T-cell reconstitution after alpha-beta-depleted transplantation in children. Study-wide results and caveats: There were some patients whose high TCRbeta diversity at day 60 came from surviving recipient T cells and thymic progenitors. As was reported, about two months after transplant, alpha-beta T cells came from several hundred expanded graft clones. Newly generated T cells supplied most T-cell counts and diversity one year post-transplant.

This clonotype was counted many times. No antigen is known for it. Preparation of the TCRbeta library was carried out with unique molecular identifiers. TCRdb reprocessed the PCR reads via MiXCR and lists one record per CDR3 protein. The sample holds about 300,000 distinct CDR3 sequences; less than 9.5% are singletons and the top ten take around 10%. This sequence was found in a female patient aged 2-10 years who had a stem cell transplant for Fanconi anemia, so the T cells may come from the graft donor. The sequencing here drew on peripheral blood, taken 360 days after TCRalphabeta/CD19-depleted stem cell transplant.

The CDR3 nucleotides read TGTGCCAGCAGCCACTACCCCGACAGGGCCCTTCACGAGCAGTACTTC. Translated: CASSHYPDRALHEQYF. V and J are TRBV3-1 and TRBJ2-7; 7 nucleotides agree with TRBD1. CDR3 length equals 16 residues. Per germline, CDR1 LGHDT and CDR2 YNNKEL (reference sequence). V lost 3 bases, J lost 5 bases, and 13 bases stayed unmatched.